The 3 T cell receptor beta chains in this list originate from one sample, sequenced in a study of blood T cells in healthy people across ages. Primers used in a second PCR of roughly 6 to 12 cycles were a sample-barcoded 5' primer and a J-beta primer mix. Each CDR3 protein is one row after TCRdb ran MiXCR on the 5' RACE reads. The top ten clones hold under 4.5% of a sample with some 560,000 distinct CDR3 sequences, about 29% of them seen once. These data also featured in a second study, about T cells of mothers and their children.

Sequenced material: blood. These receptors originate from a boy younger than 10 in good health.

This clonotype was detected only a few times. The CDR3 region has the DNA TGCGCCAGCAGACCTAACAGGGGAGGCGAGCAGTACTTC. It codes for CASRPNRGGEQYF. The V call is TRBV5-1, the J call TRBJ2-7, with TRBD1 as a possible D gene (7 bases). Germline-derived CDR1 and CDR2 are SGHRS and YFSETQ. Deletions cut 5 bases from V and 6 bases from J, with 15 bases between. This CDR3 is 13 amino acids long.

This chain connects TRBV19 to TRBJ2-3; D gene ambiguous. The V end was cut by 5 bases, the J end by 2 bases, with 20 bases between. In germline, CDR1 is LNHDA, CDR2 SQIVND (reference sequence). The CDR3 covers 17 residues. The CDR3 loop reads CASSPSIGSDLTDTQYF. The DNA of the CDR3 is TGTGCCAGTAGTCCTTCTATCGGCAGTGACCTCACAGATACGCAGTATTTT.

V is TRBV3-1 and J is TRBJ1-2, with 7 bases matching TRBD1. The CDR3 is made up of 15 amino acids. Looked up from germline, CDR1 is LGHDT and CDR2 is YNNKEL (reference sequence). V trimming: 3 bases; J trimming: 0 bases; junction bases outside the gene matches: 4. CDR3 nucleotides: TGTGCCAGCAGCCATACAGGGGTAGCTAACTATGGCTACACCTTC. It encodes CASSHTGVANYGYTF. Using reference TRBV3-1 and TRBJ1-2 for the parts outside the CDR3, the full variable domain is DTAVSQTPKYLVTQMGNDKSIKCEQNLGHDTMYWYKQDSKKFLKIMFSYNNKELIINETVPNRFSPKSPDKAHLNLHINSLELGDSAVYFCASSHTGVANYGYTFGSGTRLTVV.